This T cell receptor beta chain was identified in a study of CD8 T cells in ankylosing spondylitis. Findings of the study overall: Roughly eight highly homologous variants made up a TCR beta motif that seemed to typify ankylosing spondylitis blood.

TCRdb reprocessed the 5' RACE reads with MiXCR, giving one entry per CDR3 protein. Found here are about 240,000 distinct CDR3 sequences, roughly 10% of them singletons; the top ten hold under 7%. Looked up from germline, CDR1 is MDHEN and CDR2 is SYDVKM. V was pared by 7 bases and J by 9 bases, with 13 bases of the junction left unmatched. The CDR3 spans 16 residues. Of note for this clonotype: Its matching antigen is unknown.

The chain joins TRBV28 to TRBJ2-1; TRBD2 matches at 12 bases. This clonotype originated in a male donor with ankylosing spondylitis or in good health (not recorded which). Sequences were obtained from blood, either unsorted or a sorted T cell fraction (not recorded which). CDR3 sequence: CASTSVRLAGGGEQFF. CDR3 DNA sequence: TGTGCCAGCACCTCAGTACGGCTAGCGGGAGGGGGTGAGCAGTTCTTC.